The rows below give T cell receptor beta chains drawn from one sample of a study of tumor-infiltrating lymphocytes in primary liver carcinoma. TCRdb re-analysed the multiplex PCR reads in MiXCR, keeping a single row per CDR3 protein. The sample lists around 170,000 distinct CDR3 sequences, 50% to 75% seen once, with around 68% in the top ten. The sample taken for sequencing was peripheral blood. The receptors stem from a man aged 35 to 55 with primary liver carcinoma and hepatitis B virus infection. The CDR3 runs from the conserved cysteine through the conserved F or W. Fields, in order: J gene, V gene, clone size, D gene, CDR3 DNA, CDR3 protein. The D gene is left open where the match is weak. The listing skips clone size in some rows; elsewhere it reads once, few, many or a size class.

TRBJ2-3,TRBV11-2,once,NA,TGTGCCAACACCAACGTCGAGGCGAGAGGCACAGATACGCAGTATTTT,CANTNVEARGTDTQYF
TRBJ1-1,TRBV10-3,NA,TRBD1,TGTGCCATCTCGAAATCGACAGGGGCGGACACTGAAGCTTTCTTT,CAISKSTGADTEAFF
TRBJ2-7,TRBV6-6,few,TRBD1,TGTGCCAGCAGTTATCTTAGACAGGGGGCTAGGTACGAGCAGTACTTC,CASSYLRQGARYEQYF
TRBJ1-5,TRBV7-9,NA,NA,TGTGCCAGCAGCTATTCGGGAGGCGGCAATCAGCCCCAGCATTTT,CASSYSGGGNQPQHF
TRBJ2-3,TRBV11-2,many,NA,TGTGCCAGCAGCCTCACGGGACTTCAAGCGCAGTATTTT,CASSLTGLQAQYF
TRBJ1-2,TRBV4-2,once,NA,TGTGCCAGCAGCCAATCGGCCGGGACCCTCTATTGCTACACCTTC,CASSQSAGTLYCYTF
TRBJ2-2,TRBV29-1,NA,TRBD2,TGCAGCGGGGGACTAGCGGGAGGCGGGGTCGGGGAGCTGTTTTTT,CSGGLAGGGVGELFF
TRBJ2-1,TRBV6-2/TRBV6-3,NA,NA,TGTGTCAGCAGTTACTCCACGGCGCCGTACAATGAGCAGTTCTTC,CVSSYSTAPYNEQFF
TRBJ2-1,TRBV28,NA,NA,TGTGCCAGCAGTTTATCGCGCTCCTACAATGAGCAGTTCTTC,CASSLSRSYNEQFF
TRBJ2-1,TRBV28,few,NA,TGTGCCAGCAGTCCCTGGGAGAGCTCCTACAATGAGCAGTTCTTC,CASSPWESSYNEQFF
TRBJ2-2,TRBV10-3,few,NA,TGTGCCATCGGCAGAGGGAGCGGGTCGAACACCGGGGAGCTGTTTTTT,CAIGRGSGSNTGELFF
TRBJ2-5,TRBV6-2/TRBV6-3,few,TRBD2,TGTGCCAGCAGGCCGGGAGGGCCAGAGACCCAGTACTTC,CASRPGGPETQYF
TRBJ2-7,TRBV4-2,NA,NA,TGTGCCAGCAGCCAAGGTCTTACCTCCTACGAGCAGTACTTC,CASSQGLTSYEQYF
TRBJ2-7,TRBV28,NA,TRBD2,TGTGCCAGCAGTTTCCCTAGCGGGAGCCCAACCTACGAGCAGTACTTC,CASSFPSGSPTYEQYF
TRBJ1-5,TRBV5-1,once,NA,TGCGCCAGCAGCTTGGGGGGCCAGAGCAATCAGCCCCAGCATTTT,CASSLGGQSNQPQHF
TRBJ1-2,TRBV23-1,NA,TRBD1,TGCGCCAGCTGGGGGCAGGGGGAACGGGAGGTAAAGGATGGCTACACCTTC,CASWGQGEREVKDGYTF
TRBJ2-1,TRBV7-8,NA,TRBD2,TGTGCCAGCAGCCTTCCCGAGACTAGCCGGAATGAGCAGTTCTTC,CASSLPETSRNEQFF
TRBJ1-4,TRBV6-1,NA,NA,TGTGCCAGCTCCCCCGAGTATGCAACTAATGAAAAACTGTTTTTT,CASSPEYATNEKLFF
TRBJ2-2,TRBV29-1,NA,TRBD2,TGCAGCCTTGGGGCGGGAGCGGCCGGGGAGCTGTTTTTT,CSLGAGAAGELFF
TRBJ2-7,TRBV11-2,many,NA,TGTGCCAGCAGCTTAGGAGGGACTGTCGAGCAGTACTTC,CASSLGGTVEQYF